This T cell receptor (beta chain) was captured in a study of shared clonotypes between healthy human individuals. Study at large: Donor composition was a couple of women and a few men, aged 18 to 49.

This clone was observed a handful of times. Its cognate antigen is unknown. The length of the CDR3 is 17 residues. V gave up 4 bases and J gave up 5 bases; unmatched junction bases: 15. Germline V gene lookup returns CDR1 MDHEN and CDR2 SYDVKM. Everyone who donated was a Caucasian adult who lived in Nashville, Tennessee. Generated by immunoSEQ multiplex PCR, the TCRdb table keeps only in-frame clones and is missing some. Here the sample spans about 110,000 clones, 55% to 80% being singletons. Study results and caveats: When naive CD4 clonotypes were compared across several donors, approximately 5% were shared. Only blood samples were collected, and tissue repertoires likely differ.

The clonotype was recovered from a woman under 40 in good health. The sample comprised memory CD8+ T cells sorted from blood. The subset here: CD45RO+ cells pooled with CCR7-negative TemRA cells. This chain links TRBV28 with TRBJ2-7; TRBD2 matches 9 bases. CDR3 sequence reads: CASSSLYGGRDRDEQYF. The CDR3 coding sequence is TGTGCCAGCAGTTCCCTTTACGGCGGGAGGGACAGAGACGAGCAGTACTTC.